The rows below give T cell receptor beta chains drawn from one sample of a study of PD-L1 blockade in urothelial cancer. The assay was immunoSEQ multiplex PCR, and TCRdb's table has in-frame clones only and misses some. The sample lists 95,000 to 150,000 clones, roughly 86% occurring once. The sequencing used PBMCs, collected around atezolizumab (anti-PD-L1) treatment. Source of these receptors: a man aged 50-59 years with urothelial cancer. CDR3s include the opening cysteine and the closing phenylalanine or tryptophan. The order of the fields is D gene, CDR3 length, J gene, V gene, CDR3 protein, CDR3 DNA. The D gene is left open where the match is weak.

>TRBD1|16|TRBJ1-1|TRBV18
CASSINRQGAFTEAFF
TGTGCCAGCTCAATTAACCGCCAGGGGGCGTTCACTGAAGCTTTCTTT
>.|15|TRBJ2-2|TRBV5-1
CASSLGAANTGELFF
TGCGCCAGCAGCTTGGGCGCGGCGAACACCGGGGAGCTGTTTTTT
>TRBD1|15|TRBJ1-5|TRBV5-1
CASSLGQGVNQPQHF
TGCGCCAGCAGCTTAGGACAGGGAGTAAATCAGCCCCAGCATTTT
>.|15|TRBJ1-4|TRBV9
CASSALAGPVEKLFF
TGTGCCAGCAGCGCACTAGCGGGACCGGTGGAAAAACTGTTTTTT
>TRBD2|14|TRBJ2-1|TRBV5-4
CATSGLDRGDEQFF
TGTGCCACGTCCGGACTAGATAGGGGTGATGAGCAGTTCTTC
>TRBD2|22|TRBJ2-1|TRBV7-3
CASSLIPGRALGTSGNINEQFF
TGTGCCAGCAGCTTAATCCCCGGTAGAGCGCTTGGGACTAGCGGGAATATTAATGAGCAGTTCTTC
>TRBD2|15|TRBJ2-2|TRBV7-3
CASSPTSGNTGELFF
TGTGCCAGCAGCCCCACTAGCGGGAACACCGGGGAGCTGTTTTTT
>TRBD1|13|TRBJ2-3|TRBV28
CASSITGGVGQYF
TGTGCCAGCAGTATAACAGGGGGAGTGGGGCAGTATTTT
>.|16|TRBJ2-2|TRBV19
CASSFPGHANTGELFF
TGTGCCAGTAGTTTCCCGGGACACGCGAACACCGGGGAGCTGTTTTTT
>.|14|TRBJ2-7|TRBV4-1
CASSQGDFSYEQYF
TGCGCCAGCAGCCAGGGGGACTTCTCCTACGAGCAGTACTTC
>.|12|TRBJ2-7|TRBV6-5
CASSSRDYEQYF
TGTGCCAGCAGTTCGAGAGATTACGAGCAGTACTTC